This T cell receptor (beta chain) appears in the sequencing data of a study of blood T cell repertoires in COVID-19. In the study overall: Spain, Italy and the United States supplied samples that represented acute and convalescent COVID-19. T cells, B-cell-depleted T cells, or PBMCs provided the cDNA or gDNA that served as material.

In the authors' methods: It was from reference gene primer amplification that nucleated cell counts were estimated. The repertoire was sequenced with immunoSEQ multiplex PCR; TCRdb's copy has only in-frame clones and lacks some. Clone size and V and J calls were adopted from that table, with D and trimming inferred from the DNA. The data hold around 270,000 clones, with around 89% observed a single time. The CDR3 sequence is 14 residues long. The germline gives CDR1 ENHRY, CDR2 SYGVKD. V was cut by 6 bases and J by 4 bases, with 13 bases left in between. This chain links TRBV10-3 with TRBJ1-5, with D hard to call. Sequenced input: peripheral blood. The clonotype originates from a man between 40 and 49 years old with acute or convalescent COVID-19. The CDR3 protein is CAIRPEGSNQPQHF. The DNA of the CDR3 is TGTGCCATCAGGCCCGAAGGGAGTAATCAGCCCCAGCATTTT.